These 24 T cell receptor beta chains came from one sample sequenced in a study of blood T cell repertoires in COVID-19. Some clones are missing from TCRdb's copy, which holds only in-frame ones; the method was immunoSEQ multiplex PCR. This repertoire shows 200,000 or so clones, 79% found once; its top ten account for around 16%. The sequenced material came from peripheral blood. Source of these receptors: a man aged 55 to 70 with active or convalescent COVID-19.

The chain combines TRBV7-2 with TRBJ2-5, with 12 bases identical to TRBD2. The CDR3 is made up of 16 amino acids. Germline V lookup: CDR1 SGHTA, CDR2 FQGNSA. J gave up 5 bases and V 4 bases, and 8 bases lay outside the gene matches. The CDR3 coding sequence is TGTGCCAGCAGCTCGACTAGCGGGAGTGGGAGGGAGACCCAGTACTTC. Amino acid sequence: CASSSTSGSGRETQYF.

The J gene is TRBJ1-2, the V gene TRBV25-1; unclear D gene. Trimming took off 4 bases at V and 5 bases at J, with 11 bases between the two ends. The CDR3 runs to 13 residues. CDR1 and CDR2 from the germline V gene are MGHDK and SYGVNS. The CDR3 DNA reads TGTGCCAGCAGTGCTCCCGGGGAGTATGGCTACACCTTC. It translates to CASSAPGEYGYTF.

The gene calls are TRBV5-1 and TRBJ2-3; D may be TRBD2 (6 bases). Per germline, CDR1 SGHRS and CDR2 YFSETQ. Trimming removed 6 bases from V and 0 bases from J, with 14 bases in between. The CDR3 runs 15 residues. This CDR3 reads CASNTPGTSTDTQYF. CDR3 DNA sequence: TGCGCCAGCAACACACCGGGGACTAGCACAGATACGCAGTATTTT.

This clone was observed once. The sample holds other DNA sequences that translate to the same CDR3. The chain recombines TRBV9 with TRBJ1-4; D unresolved. CDR1 SGDLS and CDR2 YYNGEE come from the germline V gene. The CDR3 sequence is 15 residues long. V lost 0 bases and J 1 base, leaving 7 bases between the germline ends. CDR3 residues: CASSVDEGTNEKLFF. The CDR3 bases are TGTGCCAGCAGCGTAGACGAGGGAACTAATGAAAAACTGTTTTTT.

V and J are TRBV5-1 and TRBJ1-2, with D possibly being TRBD1 (6 bases). The CDR3 is 12 residues long. CDR1 is SGHRS and CDR2 is YFSETQ in the germline V gene. V dropped 4 bases and J dropped 8 bases, with 12 bases sitting between them. The CDR3 loop is CASSRNRDGYTF. The CDR3 DNA follows: TGCGCCAGCAGCCGGAACAGGGACGGCTACACCTTC.

Written as DNA, the CDR3 is TGTGCCAGCAGCCAAGATCGGTTCGGGGGAGCTTTCTTT. Translation: CASSQDRFGGAFF. V usage is TRBV14 and J usage is TRBJ1-1; maybe TRBD1 (5 bases). The V gene lost 0 bases and the J gene lost 10 bases, with 12 bases spanning the gap. Germline V lookup: CDR1 SGHDN, CDR2 FVKESK. The CDR3 totals 13 residues.

This chain uses TRBV2 with TRBJ2-1, with a possible D match to TRBD1 (6 bases). CDR3 size: 11 residues. Trimming cost V 5 bases and J 10 bases, with 9 bases left between them. Germline V gene data show CDR1 as SNHLY and CDR2 as FYNNEI. The DNA of the CDR3 is TGTGCCAGCAGTCCCAGGGGCGAGCAGTTCTTC. It is translated as CASSPRGEQFF.

The rearrangement joins TRBV27 to TRBJ1-5; D possibly corresponds to TRBD1 (5 bases). Germline V gene lookup returns CDR1 MNHEY and CDR2 SMNVEV (reference sequence). This CDR3 comprises 15 residues. The V and J ends lost 2 bases and 6 bases respectively, with 14 bases between them. As DNA, the CDR3 is TGTGCCAGCAGTTTACTCGGACGGGGGATTCAGCCCCAGCATTTT. It yields the protein CASSLLGRGIQPQHF.

The genes are TRBV7-9 and TRBJ1-2, with 9 positions matching TRBD1. The CDR3 has 15 residues. V gave up 4 bases and J gave up 5 bases; unmatched junction bases: 8. From germline, CDR1 is SEHNR and CDR2 FQNEAQ (reference sequence). The CDR3: CASSSGTGFRYGYTF. In nucleotides, the CDR3 is TGTGCCAGCAGCTCCGGGACAGGGTTTCGATATGGCTACACCTTC. Looking up the rest from reference TRBV7-9 and TRBJ1-2 gives the full variable domain: DTGVSQNPRHKITKRGQNVTFRCDPISEHNRLYWYRQTLGQGPEFLTYFQNEAQLEKSRLLSDRFSAERPKGSFSTLEIQRTEQGDSAMYLCASSSGTGFRYGYTFGSGTRLTVV.

The chain recombines TRBV19 with TRBJ2-6; D perhaps matches TRBD1 (5 bases). The CDR3 contains 16 residues. V was clipped by 2 bases and J by 4 bases, with 12 bases between them. Germline lookup yields CDR1 LNHDA and CDR2 SQIVND (reference sequence). DNA of the CDR3: TGTGCCAGTAGTATATTGCAGGGATCCGGGGCCAACGTCCTGACTTTC. This encodes CASSILQGSGANVLTF.

V is TRBV9 and J is TRBJ1-2; possibly TRBD1 for D (5 bases). The germline V gene has CDR1 SGDLS and CDR2 YYNGEE. V was shortened by 0 bases and J by 3 bases, with 9 bases between the two germline ends. The CDR3 covers 14 residues. CDR3 amino acids: CASSVGTGDYGYTF. The CDR3 DNA is TGTGCCAGCAGCGTAGGGACGGGGGACTATGGCTACACCTTC.

The J gene is TRBJ2-2, the V gene TRBV5-1, with 10 bases identical to TRBD2. V shed 0 bases, J shed 2 bases, and the junction held 10 bases outside the gene matches. CDR3 length: 19 amino acids. Germline CDR1 is SGHRS and CDR2 is YFSETQ. In DNA form, the CDR3 reads TGCGCCAGCAGCTTGGGGCTAGCGGGAGTTGGAGTTAACACCGGGGAGCTGTTTTTT. It specifies CASSLGLAGVGVNTGELFF.

The rearrangement joins TRBV19 to TRBJ2-2; TRBD1 matches 10 bases. The ends lost 6 bases at V and 1 base at J; junction bases unmatched: 5. This CDR3 contains 16 residues. Germline V gene sequence: CDR1 LNHDA, CDR2 SQIVND (reference sequence). The CDR3 loop reads CASSPRDRGNTGELFF. CDR3 DNA sequence: TGTGCCAGTAGCCCAAGGGACAGGGGGAACACCGGGGAGCTGTTTTTT.

The rearrangement links TRBV5-6 to TRBJ2-7, with 9 bases lining up with TRBD2. Germline CDR1 reads SGHDT; CDR2 reads YYEEEE. V shed 0 bases and J 4 bases; nucleotides not matched to a gene: 8. The CDR3 extends over 16 amino acids. The CDR3 coding sequence is TGTGCCAGCAGCTTGGCCGCTAGCGGGACCACATACGAGCAGTACTTC. Its translation is CASSLAASGTTYEQYF.

V usage is TRBV19 and J usage is TRBJ2-3, with D maybe TRBD1 (5 bases). With 1 base removed from V and 4 bases from J, the gap between germline ends came to 12 bases. The CDR3 length is 15 residues. From germline, CDR1 is LNHDA and CDR2 SQIVND (reference sequence). The CDR3 is CASSIGGLASDTQYF. The CDR3, as DNA: TGTGCCAGTAGTATAGGGGGCCTGGCGTCAGATACGCAGTATTTT.

The rearrangement joins TRBV7-8 to TRBJ1-5, with 11 bases fitting TRBD1. J lost 7 bases, V lost 5 bases, and 10 bases had no gene match. CDR3 length: 16 residues. CDR1 is SGHVS and CDR2 is FQNEAQ in the germline V gene. The CDR3 loop reads CASSPFPGQGVQPQHF. The CDR3 DNA is TGTGCCAGCAGCCCTTTCCCGGGACAGGGGGTCCAGCCCCAGCATTTT.

The chain joins TRBV6-6 to TRBJ1-1, with 8 bases identical to TRBD1. This CDR3 region has 14 residues. The junction had 0 bases not matched to a gene; V was cut back by 2 bases and J by 1 base. Germline CDR1 reads MNHNY; CDR2 reads SVGAGI (reference sequence). CDR3 DNA: TGTGCCAGCAGTTACGGGACAGGGAACACTGAAGCTTTCTTT. Amino acids: CASSYGTGNTEAFF.

This clone was counted a few times. This sequence joins TRBV9 and TRBJ2-4; 7 positions agree with TRBD2. CDR1 is SGDLS, CDR2 YYNGEE, per germline. V was clipped by 1 base and J by 8 bases; unmatched bases: 9. The CDR3 totals 15 residues. The CDR3 is CASSVSPAGRDIQYF. In DNA, the CDR3 is TGTGCCAGCAGCGTAAGTCCAGCGGGAAGGGACATTCAGTACTTC.

The chain carries TRBV4-1 and TRBJ2-5; 9 nucleotides match TRBD1. Trimming removed 3 bases from V and 4 bases from J; junction bases left unmatched: 9. The V gene's germline CDR1 is MGHRA and CDR2 YSYEKL. The CDR3 has 16 amino acids. The CDR3 loop is CASSHQRTGEGETQYF. CDR3 sequence (DNA): TGCGCCAGCAGCCATCAACGGACAGGGGAGGGAGAGACCCAGTACTTC.

The chain carries TRBV4-3 and TRBJ2-2; tentatively, D is TRBD1 (5 bases). This CDR3 contains 15 residues. V was shortened by 4 bases and J by 5 bases, with 14 bases between the two germline ends. CDR1 and CDR2 from the germline V gene are LGHNA and YSLEER. CDR3: CASSPGQGSTGELFF. Here the CDR3 DNA reads TGCGCCAGCAGCCCGGGCCAGGGATCAACCGGGGAGCTGTTTTTT.

The chain is built from TRBV14 and TRBJ2-7; weak D call: TRBD2 (6 bases). From germline, CDR1 is SGHDN and CDR2 FVKESK. Trimming shortened V by 4 bases and J by 0 bases, and 7 bases separated the two germline ends. This CDR3 is built from 13 residues. This CDR3 reads CASSRDFSYEQYF. CDR3 in DNA: TGTGCCAGCAGCCGGGACTTCTCCTACGAGCAGTACTTC.

The chain uses TRBV19 and TRBJ1-1, with D tentatively TRBD1 (6 bases). Trimming shortened V by 4 bases and J by 2 bases, and 11 bases separated the two germline ends. This CDR3 is 14 amino acids long. Germline V gene lookup returns CDR1 LNHDA and CDR2 SQIVND (reference sequence). The CDR3 nucleotides are TGTGCCAGTAGTACAAACAGGGCCAACACTGAAGCTTTCTTT. This sequence encodes CASSTNRANTEAFF.

J is TRBJ1-4 and V is TRBV11-2; TRBD1 agrees at 11 bases. The CDR3 loop spans 15 amino acids. V lost 5 bases and J lost 7; bases outside the gene matches: 6. Germline V gene sequence: CDR1 SGHAT, CDR2 FQNNGV. The CDR3 reads CASSAGTGGGEKLFF. The CDR3, as DNA: TGTGCCAGCAGCGCCGGGACAGGGGGGGGTGAAAAACTGTTTTTT. Using reference TRBV11-2 and TRBJ1-4 for the parts outside the CDR3, the full variable domain is EAGVAQSPRYKIIEKRQSVAFWCNPISGHATLYWYQQILGQGPKLLIQFQNNGVVDDSQLPKDRFSAERLKGVDSTLKIQPAKLEDSAVYLCASSAGTGGGEKLFFGSGTQLSVL.

This clone was counted only a few times. CDR3 sequence: CASSFRPQRGGEQYF. Here the CDR3 DNA reads TGCGCCAGCAGCTTTAGGCCTCAACGCGGGGGGGAGCAGTACTTC. The V gene is TRBV5-1, the J gene TRBJ2-7, with 8 bases matching TRBD2. This CDR3 is 15 amino acids long. Germline V gives CDR1 SGHRS, CDR2 YFSETQ. Trimming at V came to 2 bases and at J to 7 bases, leaving 11 bases not matched to a gene.